The 14 T cell receptor beta chains in this list originate from one sample, sequenced in a study of blood T cells in healthy people across ages. Primed by a sample-barcoded 5' primer and a J-beta primer mix, a second PCR proceeded for about 6 to 11 cycles. TCRdb used MiXCR to reprocess the 5' RACE reads, holding one entry per CDR3 protein. The sample has roughly 1.5 million distinct CDR3 sequences, roughly two fifths seen once. Sequencing was carried out using blood. The receptors were gathered from a young woman in good health.

This clonotype was counted between two and nine times. V usage is TRBV20-1 and J usage is TRBJ2-1; D gene uncertain. Germline-derived CDR1 and CDR2 are DFQATT and SNEGSKA (reference sequence). The germline V and J ends were trimmed by 5 bases and 1 base, with 9 bases remaining between them. This CDR3 region has 13 residues. The CDR3 region has the DNA TGCAGTGCTGCTCAGGCTTCCTACAATGAGCAGTTCTTC. This encodes CSAAQASYNEQFF.

This clonotype has a handful of counts. The chain combines TRBV6-2 or TRBV6-3 with TRBJ2-3, with 7 bases matching TRBD2. CDR1 is MNHEY and CDR2 is SVGEGT in the germline V gene. V shed 5 bases and J 0 bases; nucleotides not matched to a gene: 5. CDR3 length: 15 residues. The CDR3 sequence is CASSPGGKSTDTQYF. In nucleotides, the CDR3 is TGTGCCAGCAGTCCCGGGGGGAAAAGCACAGATACGCAGTATTTT.

This clonotype has only a few counts. The gene calls are TRBV12-3 or TRBV12-4 and TRBJ1-4; D ambiguous. The ends were cut back, 3 bases at V and 2 bases at J, with 10 bases in the middle. The CDR3 length is 15 residues. CDR3 protein: CASSFGLGTNEKLFF. DNA for the CDR3: TGTGCCAGCAGTTTTGGCCTTGGGACTAATGAAAAACTGTTTTTT.

The CDR3 DNA reads TGCGCCAGCAGGGGGACAGGGAGCAACGAGCAGTACTTC. Its translation is CASRGTGSNEQYF. This sequence joins TRBV5-1 and TRBJ2-5; 9 positions match TRBD1. The DNA end favors TRBJ2-7, so the J call may be wrong. The germline V gene encodes CDR1 SGHRS and CDR2 YFSETQ. The CDR3 is made up of 13 amino acids.

This clonotype has only a few counts. The V call is TRBV29-1, the J call TRBJ2-5; D possibly corresponds to TRBD1 (5 bases). The germline V gene encodes CDR1 SQVTM and CDR2 ANQGSEA. This CDR3 is 12 amino acids long. The ends were cut back, 4 bases at V and 5 bases at J, with 11 bases in the middle. The CDR3 is CSVVRTSETQYF. The CDR3 coding sequence is TGCAGCGTTGTCCGGACATCGGAGACCCAGTACTTC.

The V call is TRBV4-1, the J call TRBJ2-3, with 7 bases fitting TRBD2. The germline CDR1 and CDR2 sequences are MGHRA and YSYEKL. The V and J ends lost 7 bases and 2 bases, in that order; junction bases with no gene match: 9. This CDR3 is 15 amino acids long. The CDR3 region is CASNPGEGTTDTQYF. The CDR3 DNA follows: TGCGCCAGCAACCCCGGGGAGGGGACCACAGATACGCAGTATTTT.

The chain has TRBV7-9 and TRBJ2-1, with 9 bases lining up with TRBD2. The CDR3 length is 17 residues. Germline V gene lookup returns CDR1 SEHNR and CDR2 FQNEAQ (reference sequence). V shed 3 bases and J 8 bases; nucleotides not matched to a gene: 14. Here the CDR3 reads CASSFPLFGTSNDEQFF. In DNA form, the CDR3 reads TGTGCCAGCAGCTTTCCCCTATTCGGGACTAGCAACGATGAGCAGTTCTTC.

This clonotype was counted a few times. This sequence joins TRBV7-8 and TRBJ2-7, with a weak D call TRBD2 (6 bases). Per the germline V gene, CDR1 is SGHVS and CDR2 is FQNEAQ. V lost 4 bases, J lost 4 bases, and 8 bases lay in between. The CDR3 covers 12 residues. CDR3 sequence reads: CASSWDFYEQYF. For the CDR3, the DNA is TGTGCCAGCAGCTGGGACTTTTACGAGCAGTACTTC.

The rearrangement links TRBV29-1 to TRBJ2-7, with a tentative D call TRBD1 (6 bases). The germline V and J ends were trimmed by 7 bases and 7 bases, with 23 bases remaining between them. This CDR3 spans 14 amino acids. Germline values: CDR1 SQVTM, CDR2 ANQGSEA. The CDR3 sequence: CSAVVSGAVEEQYF. DNA for the CDR3: TGCAGCGCTGTAGTGTCAGGGGCGGTGGAGGAGCAGTACTTC.

The chain joins TRBV12-3 or TRBV12-4 to TRBJ2-1, with 13 bases that match TRBD2. The CDR3 runs 16 residues. V trimming: 4 bases; J trimming: 8 bases; junction bases outside the gene matches: 8. The CDR3 spells CASSSRTSGSRDEQFF. The CDR3 DNA reads TGTGCCAGCAGTTCACGGACTAGCGGGAGTAGGGATGAGCAGTTCTTC.

CDR3 sequence: CATSLRGFSTDTQYF. The CDR3 DNA reads TGTGCCACCTCATTACGGGGATTTAGCACAGATACGCAGTATTTT. The genes are TRBV25-1 and TRBJ2-3; D perhaps matches TRBD2 (5 bases). Germline assignment: CDR1 MGHDK and CDR2 SYGVNS. The V end was cut by 10 bases, the J end by 0 bases, with 17 bases between. This CDR3 spans 15 amino acids.

The chain couples TRBV25-1 to TRBJ2-1; 8 bases align to TRBD1. The trim removed 7 bases at V and 0 bases at J, leaving 2 bases unmatched. From germline, CDR1 is MGHDK and CDR2 SYGVNS. This CDR3 comprises 14 residues. CDR3: CASIGQGSYNEQFF. CDR3 coding DNA: TGTGCCAGCATCGGACAGGGCTCCTACAATGAGCAGTTCTTC. Complete variable domain (other parts from reference TRBV25-1 and TRBJ2-1): EADIYQTPRYLVIGTGKKITLECSQTMGHDKMYWYQQDPGMELHLIHYSYGVNSTEKGDLSSESTVSRIRTEHFPLTLESARPSHTSQYLCASIGQGSYNEQFFGPGTRLTVL.

Of note for this clonotype: At one boundary the junction diverges from the germline segment, which might be a read error. The gene calls are TRBV12-3 or TRBV12-4 and TRBJ1-5, with 8 bases that match TRBD1. The CDR3 is 13 residues long. The CDR3 spells CAGSFTGGQPQHF. The CDR3 DNA reads as TGTGCCGGCAGTTTTACAGGGGGTCAGCCCCAGCATTTT.

The V gene is TRBV6-5, the J gene TRBJ1-4; TRBD1 might be the D (5 bases). The CDR3 contains 14 residues. The germline V gene has CDR1 MNHEY and CDR2 SVGAGI. The germline V and J ends were trimmed by 6 bases and 6 bases, with 14 bases remaining between them. CDR3 protein: CASRGLGGDEKLFF. Written as DNA, the CDR3 is TGTGCCAGCAGGGGTCTCGGGGGAGATGAAAAACTGTTTTTT.